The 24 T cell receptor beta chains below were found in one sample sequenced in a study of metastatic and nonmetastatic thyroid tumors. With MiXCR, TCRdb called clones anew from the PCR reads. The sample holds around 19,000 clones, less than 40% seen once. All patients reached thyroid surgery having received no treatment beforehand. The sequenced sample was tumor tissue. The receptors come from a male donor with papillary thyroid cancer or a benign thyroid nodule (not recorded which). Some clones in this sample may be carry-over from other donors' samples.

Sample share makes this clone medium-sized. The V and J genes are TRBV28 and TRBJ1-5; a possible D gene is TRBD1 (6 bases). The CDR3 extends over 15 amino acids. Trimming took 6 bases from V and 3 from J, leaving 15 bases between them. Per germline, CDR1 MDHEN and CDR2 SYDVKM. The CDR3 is CASSRGWDTNQPQHF. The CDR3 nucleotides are TGTGCCAGCAGCCGGGGATGGGACACCAATCAGCCCCAGCATTTT.

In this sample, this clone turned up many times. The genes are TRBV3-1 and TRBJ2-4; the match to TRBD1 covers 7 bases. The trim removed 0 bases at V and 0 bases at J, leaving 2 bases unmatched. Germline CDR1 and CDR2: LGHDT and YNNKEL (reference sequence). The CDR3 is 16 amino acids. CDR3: CASSQDAGGAKNIQYF. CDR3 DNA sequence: TGTGCCAGCAGCCAAGATGCAGGGGGAGCCAAAAACATTCAGTACTTC.

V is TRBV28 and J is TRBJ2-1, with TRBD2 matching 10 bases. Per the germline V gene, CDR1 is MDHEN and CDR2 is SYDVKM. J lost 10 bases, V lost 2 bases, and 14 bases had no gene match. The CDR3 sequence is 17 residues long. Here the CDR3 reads CASSLEGVGTSDDEQFF. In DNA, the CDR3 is TGTGCCAGCAGTTTAGAAGGTGTTGGGACTAGCGATGACGAGCAGTTCTTC.

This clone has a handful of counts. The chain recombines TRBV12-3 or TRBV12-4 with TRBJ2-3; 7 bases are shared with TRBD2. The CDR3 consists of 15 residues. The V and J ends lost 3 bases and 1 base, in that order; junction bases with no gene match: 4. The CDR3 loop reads CASSLGGSRTDTQYF. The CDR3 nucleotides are TGTGCCAGCAGTTTGGGCGGGAGCCGCACAGATACGCAGTATTTT.

CDR3: CSATSGSWNEQYF. DNA of the CDR3: TGCAGTGCGACTAGCGGGAGTTGGAACGAGCAGTACTTC. J is TRBJ2-7 and V is TRBV20-1; 12 bases agree with TRBD2. The germline gives CDR1 DFQATT, CDR2 SNEGSKA (reference sequence). This CDR3 is built from 13 residues. Trimming took 6 bases from V and 5 from J; bases not matched to a gene: 5.

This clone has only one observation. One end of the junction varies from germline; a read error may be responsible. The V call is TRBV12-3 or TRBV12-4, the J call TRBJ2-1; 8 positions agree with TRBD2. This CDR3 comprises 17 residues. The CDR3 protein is CASSPYSVTSAYNEQLF. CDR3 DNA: TGTGCCAGCAGTCCATACTCCGTGACTAGCGCCTACAATGAGCAGTTATTC.

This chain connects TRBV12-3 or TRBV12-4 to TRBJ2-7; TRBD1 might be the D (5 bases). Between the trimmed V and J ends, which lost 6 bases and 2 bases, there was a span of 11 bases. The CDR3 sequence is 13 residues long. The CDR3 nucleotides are TGTGCCAGCAGATATACAGGTGCCTACGAGCAGTACTTC. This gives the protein CASRYTGAYEQYF.

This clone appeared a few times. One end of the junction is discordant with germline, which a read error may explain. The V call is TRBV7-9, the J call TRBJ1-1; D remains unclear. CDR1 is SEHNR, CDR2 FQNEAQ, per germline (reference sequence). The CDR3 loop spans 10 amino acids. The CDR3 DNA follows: TGTGCCGGCAGCCTCACTGAAGCTTTCTTT. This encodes CAGSLTEAFF.

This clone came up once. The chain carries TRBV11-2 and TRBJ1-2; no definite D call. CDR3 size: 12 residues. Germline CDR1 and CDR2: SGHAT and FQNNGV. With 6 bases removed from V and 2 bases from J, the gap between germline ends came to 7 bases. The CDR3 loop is CASRNANYGYTF. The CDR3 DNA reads TGTGCCAGCAGAAACGCAAACTATGGCTACACCTTC.

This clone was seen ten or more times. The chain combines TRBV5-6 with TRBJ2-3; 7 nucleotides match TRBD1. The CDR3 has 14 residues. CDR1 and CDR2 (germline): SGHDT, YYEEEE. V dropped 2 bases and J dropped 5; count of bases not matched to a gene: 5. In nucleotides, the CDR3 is TGTGCCAGCAGCTTACAGGGGAAAGGAGATACGCAGTATTTT. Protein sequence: CASSLQGKGDTQYF.

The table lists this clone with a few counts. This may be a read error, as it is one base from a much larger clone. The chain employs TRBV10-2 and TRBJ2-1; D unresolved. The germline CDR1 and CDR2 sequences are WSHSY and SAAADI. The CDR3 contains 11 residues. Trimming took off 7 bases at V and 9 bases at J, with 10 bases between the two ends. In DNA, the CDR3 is TGCGCCAGCATCCACTTAGGTGAGCAGTTCTTC. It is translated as CASIHLGEQFF.

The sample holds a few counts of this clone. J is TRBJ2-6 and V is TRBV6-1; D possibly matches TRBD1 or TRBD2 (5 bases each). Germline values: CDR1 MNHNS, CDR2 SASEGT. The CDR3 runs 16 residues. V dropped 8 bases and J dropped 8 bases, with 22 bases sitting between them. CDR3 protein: CASGKTPGPKSNVLTF. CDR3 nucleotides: TGTGCCAGCGGTAAAACTCCGGGACCAAAGTCCAACGTCCTGACTTTC.

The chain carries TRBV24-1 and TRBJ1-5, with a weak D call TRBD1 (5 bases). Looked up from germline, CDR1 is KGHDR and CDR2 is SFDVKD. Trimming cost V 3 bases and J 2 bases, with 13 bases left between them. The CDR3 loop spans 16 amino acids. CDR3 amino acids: CATSDTSGGRNQPQHF. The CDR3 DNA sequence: TGTGCCACCAGTGATACCTCCGGGGGTCGCAATCAGCCCCAGCATTTT.

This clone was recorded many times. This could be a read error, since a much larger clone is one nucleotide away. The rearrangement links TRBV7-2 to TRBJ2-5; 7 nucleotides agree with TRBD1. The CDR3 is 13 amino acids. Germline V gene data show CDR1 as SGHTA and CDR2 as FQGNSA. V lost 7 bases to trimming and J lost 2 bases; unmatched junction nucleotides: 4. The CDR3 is CASIVGQQETQYF. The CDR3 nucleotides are TGTGCCAGCATCGTGGGACAGCAAGAGACCCAGTACTTC.

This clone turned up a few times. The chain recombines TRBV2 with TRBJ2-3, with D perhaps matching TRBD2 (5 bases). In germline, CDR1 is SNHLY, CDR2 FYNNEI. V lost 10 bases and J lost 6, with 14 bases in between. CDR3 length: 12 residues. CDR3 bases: TGTGCCAACAGACTATCGAGGGATACGCAGTATTTT. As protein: CANRLSRDTQYF.

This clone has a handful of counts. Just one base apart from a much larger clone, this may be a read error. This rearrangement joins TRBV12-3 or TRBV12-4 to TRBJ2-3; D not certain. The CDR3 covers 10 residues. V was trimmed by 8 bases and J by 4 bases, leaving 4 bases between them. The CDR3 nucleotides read TGTGCCAGCGTGGCAGATACGCAGTATTTT. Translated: CASVADTQYF.

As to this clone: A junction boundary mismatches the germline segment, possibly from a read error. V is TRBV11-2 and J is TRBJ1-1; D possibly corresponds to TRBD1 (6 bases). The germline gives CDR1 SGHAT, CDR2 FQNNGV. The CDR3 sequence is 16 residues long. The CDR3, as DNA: TGTTCCAGCAGTCCCGTTGGGGGGGGGCGTAACACTGAAGCTTTCTTT. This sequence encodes CSSSPVGGGRNTEAFF.

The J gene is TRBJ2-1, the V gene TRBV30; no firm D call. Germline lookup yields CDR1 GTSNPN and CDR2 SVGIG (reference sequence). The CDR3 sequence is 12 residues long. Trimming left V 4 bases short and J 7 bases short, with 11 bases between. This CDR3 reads CAWKTVLNEQFF. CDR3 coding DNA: TGTGCCTGGAAAACTGTACTAAATGAGCAGTTCTTC.

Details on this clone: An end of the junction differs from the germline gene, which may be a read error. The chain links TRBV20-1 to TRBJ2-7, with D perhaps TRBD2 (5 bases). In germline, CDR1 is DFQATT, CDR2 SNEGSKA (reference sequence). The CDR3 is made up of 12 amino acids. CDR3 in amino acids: CSARGDKYELYF. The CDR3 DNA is TGCAGTGCTAGGGGAGATAAATACGAGCTGTACTTC.

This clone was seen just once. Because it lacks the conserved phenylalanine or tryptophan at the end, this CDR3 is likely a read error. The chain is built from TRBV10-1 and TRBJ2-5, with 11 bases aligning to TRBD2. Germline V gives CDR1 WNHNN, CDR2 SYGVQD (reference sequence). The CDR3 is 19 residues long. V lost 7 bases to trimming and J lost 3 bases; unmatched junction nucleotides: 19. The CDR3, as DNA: TGCGCCAGCAAAAAGATCACTAGCGGGAGCTTTTTCAAAGAAGAGACCCAGTACTGC. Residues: CASKKITSGSFFKEETQYC.

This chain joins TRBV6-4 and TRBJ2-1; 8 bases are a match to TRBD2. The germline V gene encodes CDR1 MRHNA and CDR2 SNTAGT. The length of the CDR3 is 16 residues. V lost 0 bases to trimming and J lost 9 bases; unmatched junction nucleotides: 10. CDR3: CASSDSTAGEVGEQFF. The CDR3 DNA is TGTGCCAGCAGTGACTCGACAGCGGGAGAGGTTGGTGAGCAGTTCTTC.

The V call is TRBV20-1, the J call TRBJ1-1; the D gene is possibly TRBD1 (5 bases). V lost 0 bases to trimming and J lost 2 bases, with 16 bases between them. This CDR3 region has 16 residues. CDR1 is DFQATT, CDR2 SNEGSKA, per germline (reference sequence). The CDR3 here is CSAREGGSGVNTEAFF. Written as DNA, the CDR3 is TGCAGTGCTAGAGAGGGGGGATCCGGGGTAAACACTGAAGCTTTCTTT.

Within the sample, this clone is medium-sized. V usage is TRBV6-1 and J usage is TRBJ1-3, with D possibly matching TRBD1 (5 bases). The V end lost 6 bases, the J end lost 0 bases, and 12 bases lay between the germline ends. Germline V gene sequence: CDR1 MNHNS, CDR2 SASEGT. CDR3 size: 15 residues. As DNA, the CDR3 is TGTGCCAGCAGCTTCGACACAGGCTCTGGAAACACCATATATTTT. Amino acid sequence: CASSFDTGSGNTIYF.

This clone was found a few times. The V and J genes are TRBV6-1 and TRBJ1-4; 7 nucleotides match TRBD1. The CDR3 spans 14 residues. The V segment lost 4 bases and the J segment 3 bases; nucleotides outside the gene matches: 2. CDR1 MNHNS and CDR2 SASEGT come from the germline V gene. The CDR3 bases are TGTGCCAGCAGTGCGACAGGGCCTAATGAAAAACTGTTTTTT. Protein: CASSATGPNEKLFF.